This T cell receptor beta chain appears in the sequencing data of a study of shared clonotypes between healthy human individuals. Study results and limitations: A handful of donors had roughly 5% of their naive CD4 clonotypes in common.

With regard to this clone: Its antigen is currently unknown.

Terminally differentiated effector memory CD45RA+ cells were left out of the naive CD8 fraction, which was CD45RO-negative and positively selected for CCR7. Original data processing: Junction-only immunoSEQ data arrived without quality scores, meaning filtering differed. The repertoire was sequenced with immunoSEQ multiplex PCR; TCRdb's copy has only in-frame clones and lacks some. Clonal size and the V and J genes are those of that table, whereas D and trimming came from the DNA. In the table there are about 800,000 clones, approximately 96% of which are singletons. The receptor comes from a man aged 25 to 40 in good health. The sample consisted of naive CD8+ T cells sorted from blood.

CDR3 protein: CASSLVPRDIGNEKLFF. The CDR3 DNA follows: TGCGCCAGCAGCTTGGTCCCCAGGGACATCGGTAATGAAAAACTGTTTTTT. The rearrangement uses TRBV5-1 and TRBJ1-4, with a weak D call TRBD1 (6 bases). CDR1 is SGHRS, CDR2 YFSETQ, per germline. The CDR3 spans 17 residues. The V end was cut by 0 bases, the J end by 4 bases, with 16 bases between.